Following are 20 T cell receptor beta chains from one sample sequenced in a study of T-cell reconstitution after alpha-beta-depleted transplantation in children. This sample's TCRbeta library carried unique molecular identifier barcodes. Each CDR3 protein gets one entry after TCRdb re-called the PCR reads with MiXCR. Of some 350,000 distinct CDR3 sequences listed, 10% to 13% are singletons. Sequences were derived from PBMCs from the stem cell graft donor, sampled from the stem cell graft. The origin of the receptors is a human donor who donated a stem cell graft to a child with acute lymphoblastic leukemia.

This chain links TRBV19 with TRBJ2-5; D perhaps matches TRBD2 (5 bases). V lost 8 bases, J lost 4 bases, and 14 bases lay in between. The CDR3 is 13 residues long. Germline lookup yields CDR1 LNHDA and CDR2 SQIVND (reference sequence). Here the CDR3 reads CASGRRGGETQYF. The CDR3 coding sequence is TGTGCCAGTGGAAGGCGTGGAGGAGAGACCCAGTACTTC.

This rearrangement joins TRBV12-3 or TRBV12-4 to TRBJ2-4; the D gene could be TRBD1 or TRBD2 (7 bases each). V was clipped by 5 bases and J by 12 bases, with 17 bases between them. CDR3 length: 13 residues. The CDR3 loop is CASSGRAGDSQYF. CDR3 bases: TGTGCCAGCAGTGGGAGGGCAGGGGACAGTCAGTACTTC.

In its sample, this clonotype was seen a few times. The chain employs TRBV5-1 and TRBJ1-4; D might be TRBD1 (5 bases). CDR1 SGHRS and CDR2 YFSETQ come from the germline V gene. This CDR3 has 15 residues. Between the trimmed V and J ends, which lost 0 bases and 7 bases, there was a span of 13 bases. The CDR3 region is CASSLEGTSGEKLFF. CDR3 in DNA: TGCGCCAGCAGCTTGGAAGGGACCTCGGGTGAAAAACTGTTTTTT.

The chain recombines TRBV5-6 with TRBJ1-1, with 7 bases lining up with TRBD1. V dropped 5 bases and J dropped 1; count of bases not matched to a gene: 8. The germline V gene encodes CDR1 SGHDT and CDR2 YYEEEE. CDR3 length: 15 residues. In DNA, the CDR3 is TGTGCCAGCAGAGGATGGGGACAGACGAACACTGAAGCTTTCTTT. It yields the protein CASRGWGQTNTEAFF.

The CDR3 protein is CASSLQGRGVDEQFF. CDR3 bases: TGCGCCAGCAGCTTGCAGGGTCGAGGGGTGGATGAGCAGTTCTTC. V is TRBV5-1 and J is TRBJ2-1, with D perhaps given as TRBD1 or TRBD2 (5 bases each). The germline V gene has CDR1 SGHRS and CDR2 YFSETQ. The CDR3 sequence is 15 residues long. Trimming removed 1 base from V and 8 bases from J, with 16 bases in between.

This clonotype occurred many times. The J gene is TRBJ2-3, the V gene TRBV5-5; D not resolved. This CDR3 has 16 amino acids. Looked up from germline, CDR1 is SGHKS and CDR2 is YYEKEE (reference sequence). V lost 0 bases and J lost 4, with 15 bases in between. This CDR3 is CASSLAPTEHADTQYF. The CDR3 DNA follows: TGTGCCAGCAGCTTGGCCCCAACTGAGCATGCAGATACGCAGTATTTT. Full variable domain (remainder filled in from reference TRBV5-5 and TRBJ2-3): DAGVTQSPTHLIKTRGQQVTLRCSPISGHKSVSWYQQVLGQGPQFIFQYYEKEERGRGNFPDRFSARQFPNYSSELNVNALLLGDSALYLCASSLAPTEHADTQYFGPGTRLTVL.

The table lists this clonotype with a few counts. The rearrangement joins TRBV25-1 to TRBJ2-5; the match to TRBD2 covers 11 bases. The CDR3 spans 16 residues. The J segment lost 1 base and the V segment lost 4 bases, leaving 5 bases of the junction unmatched. Germline CDR1 MGHDK, CDR2 SYGVNS. CDR3 DNA: TGTGCCAGCAGTGGGATGACTAGCGGGGTCCAAGAGACCCAGTACTTC. Translating gives CASSGMTSGVQETQYF.

The chain couples TRBV4-1 to TRBJ2-5; 11 bases map to TRBD2. This CDR3 is 21 amino acids long. V gave up 0 bases and J gave up 0 bases; unmatched junction bases: 15. Germline V CDR1 and CDR2: MGHRA, YSYEKL. The CDR3 reads CASSQDLARGLAAYHQETQYF. CDR3 DNA: TGCGCCAGCAGCCAAGATTTGGCCAGGGGACTAGCGGCGTATCACCAAGAGACCCAGTACTTC.

This clonotype occurred a few times. The CDR3 DNA follows: TGTGCCACCAGCAGAGATCCCGCAACTCAGACAGTGTGGAATGAGCAGTTCTTC. Translation gives CATSRDPATQTVWNEQFF. The chain uses TRBV15 and TRBJ2-1; possible D gene TRBD1, 5 bases. The CDR3 loop spans 18 amino acids. V was cut by 0 bases and J by 7 bases, with 22 bases left in between. Germline CDR1 is LNHNV and CDR2 is YYDKDF (reference sequence).

This clonotype was observed a few times. As DNA, the CDR3 is TGCAGCGTTGGGGCGGGGGATAATTCACCCCTCCACTTT. It translates to CSVGAGDNSPLHF. J is TRBJ1-6 and V is TRBV29-1; a weak D match, TRBD1 (5 bases). Germline V gives CDR1 SQVTM, CDR2 ANQGSEA. The germline V and J ends were trimmed by 4 bases and 5 bases, with 9 bases remaining between them. The CDR3 consists of 13 residues.

This clonotype was counted at least ten times. The chain links TRBV6-4 to TRBJ2-3; 9 bases map to TRBD2. Per the germline V gene, CDR1 is MRHNA and CDR2 is SNTAGT. The CDR3 is made up of 15 amino acids. The V gene end was trimmed by 8 bases and the J gene end by 3 bases; junction bases not matched to a gene: 9. This chain's CDR3 is CASSWVAGVTDTQYF. For the CDR3, the DNA is TGTGCCAGCTCTTGGGTAGCGGGAGTTACAGATACGCAGTATTTT.

The table lists this clonotype with a few counts. The chain combines TRBV5-1 with TRBJ1-1, with no clear D. Trimming shortened V by 1 base and J by 0 bases, and 10 bases separated the two germline ends. This CDR3 is built from 15 residues. The germline V gene has CDR1 SGHRS and CDR2 YFSETQ. The CDR3 reads CASSLQPSMNTEAFF. DNA for the CDR3: TGCGCCAGCAGCTTGCAGCCTTCTATGAACACTGAAGCTTTCTTT.

V gene TRBV20-1 combines with J gene TRBJ2-7; 9 positions agree with TRBD1. From germline, CDR1 is DFQATT and CDR2 SNEGSKA (reference sequence). The CDR3 is 15 residues long. V shed 5 bases and J 0 bases; nucleotides not matched to a gene: 8. The CDR3 nucleotides read TGCAGTGCTGCCTTAGGGACAGGGCTCTCCTACGAGCAGTACTTC. This codes for CSAALGTGLSYEQYF.

As DNA, the CDR3 is TGTGCCAGCAGCTTGCTTGGGGCCAACTACGAGCAGTACTTC. The encoded protein is CASSLLGANYEQYF. This chain connects TRBV7-2 to TRBJ2-7, with a possible D match to TRBD1 (5 bases). V gave up 3 bases and J gave up 3 bases, with 12 bases separating them. The germline gives CDR1 SGHTA, CDR2 FQGNSA. There are 14 residues in the CDR3.

This clonotype has at least ten counts. The chain couples TRBV12-3 or TRBV12-4 to TRBJ2-3; D is uncertain. CDR3 length: 12 amino acids. Trimming stripped 6 bases from V and 7 bases from J, with 11 bases between. CDR3 in amino acids: CASSTDRNTQYF. The DNA of the CDR3 is TGTGCCAGCAGCACGGACCGAAATACGCAGTATTTT.

The chain carries TRBV5-5 and TRBJ1-1, with 9 bases matching TRBD1. J gave up 5 bases and V 3 bases, and 11 bases lay outside the gene matches. Germline V gene sequence: CDR1 SGHKS, CDR2 YYEKEE (reference sequence). The CDR3 totals 16 residues. CDR3 DNA sequence: TGTGCCAGCAGCTCGATGACAGGGGGTCTACGGACTGAAGCTTTCTTT. Its protein product is CASSSMTGGLRTEAFF. Complete variable domain (other parts from reference TRBV5-5 and TRBJ1-1): DAGVTQSPTHLIKTRGQQVTLRCSPISGHKSVSWYQQVLGQGPQFIFQYYEKEERGRGNFPDRFSARQFPNYSSELNVNALLLGDSALYLCASSSMTGGLRTEAFFGQGTRLTVV.

The rearrangement links TRBV18 to TRBJ1-4; D ambiguous. Trimming took off 8 bases at V and 0 bases at J, with 7 bases between the two ends. The CDR3 spans 13 residues. The germline gives CDR1 KGHSH, CDR2 LQKENI. The CDR3 region is CASRRATNEKLFF. CDR3 nucleotide sequence: TGTGCCAGCCGCAGAGCAACTAATGAAAAACTGTTTTTT.

There are a few counts of this clonotype. The CDR3 sequence is CASSYQGHEQFF. CDR3 nucleotides: TGTGCCAGCAGCTACCAGGGTCATGAGCAGTTCTTC. The rearrangement links TRBV5-6 to TRBJ2-1, with D perhaps matching TRBD1 (5 bases). This CDR3 is built from 12 residues. Germline values: CDR1 SGHDT, CDR2 YYEEEE. V dropped 3 bases and J dropped 8 bases, with 9 bases sitting between them.

A note on this clonotype: Given a much more abundant clone one base away, this may be a read error. The chain carries TRBV7-2 and TRBJ1-3; no clear D gene. This CDR3 is built from 12 residues. CDR1 and CDR2 from the germline V gene are SGHTA and FQGNSA. This chain's CDR3 is CACSLTGNTIYF. CDR3 DNA: TGTGCCTGCAGCCTGACAGGAAACACCATATATTTT. Based on the CDR3 plus reference TRBV7-2 and TRBJ1-3, the full variable domain is GAGVSQSPSNKVTEKGKDVELRCDPISGHTALYWYRQSLGQGLEFLIYFQGNSAPDKSGLPSDRFSAERTGGSVSTLTIQRTQQEDSAVYLCACSLTGNTIYFGEGSWLTVV.

In this sample, this clonotype turned up many times. DNA for the CDR3: TGTGCCAGCAGTTTAGTGGGGGAAATGAACACTGAAGCTTTCTTT. This codes for CASSLVGEMNTEAFF. The genes are TRBV27 and TRBJ1-1; D may be TRBD1 (5 bases). Trimming took 2 bases from V and 0 from J, leaving 10 bases between them. The CDR3 is 15 residues long. Germline assignment: CDR1 MNHEY and CDR2 SMNVEV (reference sequence).